This T cell receptor (beta chain) emerged from a study of shared clonotypes between healthy human individuals. Study context: Aged between 18 and 49, the donors were a couple of women and three men. Study results and limitations: Blood was the only sampled material, and tissue repertoires likely differ.

Clones were sequenced by immunoSEQ multiplex PCR, and TCRdb holds only the in-frame ones, with some missing. The sample has more than 400,000 clones, approximately 94% seen once. A remark on this clone: Its antigen is not known.

CDR3 length: 13 amino acids. Germline CDR1 is LNHDA and CDR2 is SQIVND (reference sequence). After removal of 6 bases from V and 6 bases from J, the junction contained 5 bases not matched to a gene. Sequenced input: naive CD4+ T cells sorted from blood. Subset specified: CD45RA+ positively selected. V gene TRBV19 combines with J gene TRBJ2-1; TRBD1 aligns across 7 bases. The TCR comes from a woman between 25 and 40 years old in good health. The CDR3, as DNA: TGTGCCAGTAGAGCGACAGGGCGCAATGAGCAGTTCTTC. This sequence encodes CASRATGRNEQFF.